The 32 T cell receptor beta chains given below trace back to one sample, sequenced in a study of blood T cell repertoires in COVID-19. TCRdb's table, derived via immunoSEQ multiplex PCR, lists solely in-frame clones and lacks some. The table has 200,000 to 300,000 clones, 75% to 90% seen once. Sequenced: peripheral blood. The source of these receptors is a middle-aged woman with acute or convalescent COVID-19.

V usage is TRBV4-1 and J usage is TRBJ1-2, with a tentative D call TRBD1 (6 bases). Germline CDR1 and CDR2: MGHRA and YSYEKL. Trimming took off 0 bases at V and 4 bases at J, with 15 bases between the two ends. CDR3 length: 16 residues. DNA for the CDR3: TGCGCCAGCAGCCAAGATCGGGCAGGGGCGAGCTATGGCTACACCTTC. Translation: CASSQDRAGASYGYTF.

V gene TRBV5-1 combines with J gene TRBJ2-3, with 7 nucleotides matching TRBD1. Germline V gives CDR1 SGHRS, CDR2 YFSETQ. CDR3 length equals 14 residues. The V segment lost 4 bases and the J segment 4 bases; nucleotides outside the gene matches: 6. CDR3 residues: CASSPGQNADTQYF. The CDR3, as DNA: TGCGCCAGCAGCCCGGGACAGAATGCAGATACGCAGTATTTT.

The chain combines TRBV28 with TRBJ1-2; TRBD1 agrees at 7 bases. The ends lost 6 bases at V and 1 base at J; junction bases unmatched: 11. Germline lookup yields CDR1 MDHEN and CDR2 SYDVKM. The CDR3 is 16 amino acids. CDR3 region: CASRPGTAEYNYGYTF. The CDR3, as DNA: TGTGCCAGCAGACCTGGGACAGCCGAGTATAACTATGGCTACACCTTC.

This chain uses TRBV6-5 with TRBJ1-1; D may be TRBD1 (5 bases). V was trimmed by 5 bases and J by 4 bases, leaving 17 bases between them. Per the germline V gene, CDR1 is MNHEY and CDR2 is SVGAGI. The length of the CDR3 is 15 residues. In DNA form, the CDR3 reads TGTGCCAGCAGTCAACTCCAGGGTGGTGGCACTGAAGCTTTCTTT. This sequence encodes CASSQLQGGGTEAFF.

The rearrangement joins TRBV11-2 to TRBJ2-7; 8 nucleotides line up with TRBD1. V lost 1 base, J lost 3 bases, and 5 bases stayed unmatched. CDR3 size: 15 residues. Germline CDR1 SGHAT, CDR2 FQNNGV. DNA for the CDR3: TGTGCCAGCAGCTTAGGCCCCACAGGGGGCTACGAGCAGTACGTC. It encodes CASSLGPTGGYEQYV.

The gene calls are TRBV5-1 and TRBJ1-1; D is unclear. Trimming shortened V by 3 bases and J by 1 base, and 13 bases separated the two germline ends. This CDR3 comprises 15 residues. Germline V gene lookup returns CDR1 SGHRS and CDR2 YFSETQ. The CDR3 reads CASSSGSRPNTEAFF. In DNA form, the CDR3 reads TGCGCCAGCAGCTCAGGATCTCGACCGAACACTGAAGCTTTCTTT.

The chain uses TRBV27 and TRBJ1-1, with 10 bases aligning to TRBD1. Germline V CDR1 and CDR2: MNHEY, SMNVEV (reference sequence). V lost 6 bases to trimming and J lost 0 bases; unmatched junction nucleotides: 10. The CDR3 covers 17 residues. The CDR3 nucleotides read TGTGCCAGCAGCCGGGACAGGGGCGATTTGATGAACACTGAAGCTTTCTTT. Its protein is CASSRDRGDLMNTEAFF.

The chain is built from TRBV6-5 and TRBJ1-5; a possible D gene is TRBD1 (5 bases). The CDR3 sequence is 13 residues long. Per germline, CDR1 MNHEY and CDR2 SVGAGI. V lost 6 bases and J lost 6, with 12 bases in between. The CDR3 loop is CASRGGVLQPQHF. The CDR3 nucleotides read TGTGCCAGCAGAGGAGGGGTCCTTCAGCCCCAGCATTTT.

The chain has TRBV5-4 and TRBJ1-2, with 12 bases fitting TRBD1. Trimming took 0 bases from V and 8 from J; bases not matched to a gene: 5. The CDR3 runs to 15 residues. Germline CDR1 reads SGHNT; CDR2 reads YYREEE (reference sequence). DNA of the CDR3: TGTGCCAGCAGCTTGGGGGACAGGGGGCGCCGAGGCTACACCTTC. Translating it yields CASSLGDRGRRGYTF.

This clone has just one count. The CDR3 reads CASSPSNSNYGYTF. CDR3 sequence (DNA): TGTGCCAGCAGTCCCAGTAATAGCAACTATGGCTACACCTTC. The chain combines TRBV6-5 with TRBJ1-2; D uncertain. Trimming took off 5 bases at V and 2 bases at J, with 12 bases between the two ends. This CDR3 has 14 amino acids. Germline V gives CDR1 MNHEY, CDR2 SVGAGI.

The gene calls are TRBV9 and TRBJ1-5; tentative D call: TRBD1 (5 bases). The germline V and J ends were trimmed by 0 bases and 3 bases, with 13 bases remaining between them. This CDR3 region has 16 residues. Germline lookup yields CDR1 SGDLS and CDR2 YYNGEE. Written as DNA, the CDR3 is TGTGCCAGCAGCGTAGGCTGGGGAGGGGTCAATCAGCCCCAGCATTTT. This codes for CASSVGWGGVNQPQHF.

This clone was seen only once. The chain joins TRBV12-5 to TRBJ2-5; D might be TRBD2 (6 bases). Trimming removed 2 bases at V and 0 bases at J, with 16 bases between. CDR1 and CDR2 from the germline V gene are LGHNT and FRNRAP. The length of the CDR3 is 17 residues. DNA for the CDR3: TGTGCTAGTGGTTTGATTCCCCTTGGGGGGTACCAAGAGACCCAGTACTTC. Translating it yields CASGLIPLGGYQETQYF.

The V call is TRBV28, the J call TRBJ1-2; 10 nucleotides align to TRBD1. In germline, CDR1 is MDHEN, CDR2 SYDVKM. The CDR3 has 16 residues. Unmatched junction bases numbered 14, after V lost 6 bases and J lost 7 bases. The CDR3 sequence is CASSLPEGQGRIGYTF. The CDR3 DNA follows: TGTGCCAGCAGCCTCCCCGAGGGACAGGGGAGGATTGGCTACACCTTC.

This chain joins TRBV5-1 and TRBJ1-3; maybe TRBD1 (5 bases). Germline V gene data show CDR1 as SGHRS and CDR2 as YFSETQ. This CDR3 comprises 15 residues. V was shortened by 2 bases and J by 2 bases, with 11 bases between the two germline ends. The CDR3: CASSFRTGPGNTIYF. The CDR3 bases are TGCGCCAGCAGCTTTAGAACAGGTCCTGGAAACACCATATATTTT.

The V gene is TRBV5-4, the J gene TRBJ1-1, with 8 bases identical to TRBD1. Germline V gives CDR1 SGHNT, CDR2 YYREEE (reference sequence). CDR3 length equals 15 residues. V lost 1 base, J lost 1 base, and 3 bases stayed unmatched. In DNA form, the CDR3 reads TGTGCCAGCAGCTTGACAACAGGGGGGAACACTGAAGCTTTCTTT. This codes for CASSLTTGGNTEAFF.

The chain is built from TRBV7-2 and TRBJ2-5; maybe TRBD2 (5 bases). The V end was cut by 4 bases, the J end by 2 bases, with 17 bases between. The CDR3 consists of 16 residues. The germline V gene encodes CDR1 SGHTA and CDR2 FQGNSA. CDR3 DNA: TGTGCCAGCAGCTCCCCCGGCGGGCCCGGTCAAGAGACCCAGTACTTC. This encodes CASSSPGGPGQETQYF.

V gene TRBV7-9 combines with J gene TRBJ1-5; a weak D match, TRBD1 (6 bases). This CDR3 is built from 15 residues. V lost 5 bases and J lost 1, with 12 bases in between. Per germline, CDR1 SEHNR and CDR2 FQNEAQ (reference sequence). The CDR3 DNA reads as TGTGCCAGCAGCCAGGGGCAGGGAAGCAATCAGCCCCAGCATTTT. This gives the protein CASSQGQGSNQPQHF.

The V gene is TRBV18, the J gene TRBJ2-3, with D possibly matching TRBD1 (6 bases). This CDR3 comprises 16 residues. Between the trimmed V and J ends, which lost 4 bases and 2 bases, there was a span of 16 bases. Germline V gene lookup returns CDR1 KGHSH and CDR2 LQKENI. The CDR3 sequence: CASSRQQGADTDTQYF. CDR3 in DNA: TGTGCCAGCTCACGCCAACAGGGTGCGGACACAGATACGCAGTATTTT.

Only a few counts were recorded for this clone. This chain's CDR3 is CASSSGTGENIQYF. In DNA, the CDR3 is TGTGCCAGCAGCTCCGGGACAGGGGAAAACATTCAGTACTTC. The chain is built from TRBV7-3 and TRBJ2-4; 10 bases align to TRBD1. V shed 4 bases, J shed 5 bases, and the junction held 2 bases outside the gene matches. The CDR3 length is 14 residues. Germline-derived CDR1 and CDR2 are SGHTA and FQGTGA.

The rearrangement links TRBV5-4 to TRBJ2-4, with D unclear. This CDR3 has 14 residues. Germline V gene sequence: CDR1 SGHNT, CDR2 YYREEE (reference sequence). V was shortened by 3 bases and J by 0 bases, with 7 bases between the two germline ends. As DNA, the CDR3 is TGTGCCAGCAGCTCTCAAGCAGCCAAAAACATTCAGTACTTC. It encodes CASSSQAAKNIQYF.

The CDR3 DNA is TGTGCCAGTAGCACCGTGGGGGGTGACAATACGCAGTATTTT. It is translated as CASSTVGGDNTQYF. The V gene is TRBV19, the J gene TRBJ2-3; D possibly corresponds to TRBD2 (6 bases). Trimming pared 6 bases from V and 7 bases from J, leaving 17 bases between. This CDR3 contains 14 residues. CDR1 is LNHDA, CDR2 SQIVND, per germline (reference sequence). The variable domain in full, with the rest retrieved from reference TRBV19 and TRBJ2-3, is DGGITQSPKYLFRKEGQNVTLSCEQNLNHDAMYWYRQDPGQGLRLIYYSQIVNDFQKGDIAEGYSVSREKKESFPLTVTSAQKNPTAFYLCASSTVGGDNTQYFGPGTRLTVL.

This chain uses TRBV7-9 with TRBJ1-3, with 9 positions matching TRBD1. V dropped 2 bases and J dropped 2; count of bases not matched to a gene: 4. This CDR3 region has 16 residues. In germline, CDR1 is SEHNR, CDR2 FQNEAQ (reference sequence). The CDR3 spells CASSLWGQGTGNTIYF. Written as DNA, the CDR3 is TGTGCCAGCAGCTTATGGGGACAGGGAACTGGAAACACCATATATTTT.

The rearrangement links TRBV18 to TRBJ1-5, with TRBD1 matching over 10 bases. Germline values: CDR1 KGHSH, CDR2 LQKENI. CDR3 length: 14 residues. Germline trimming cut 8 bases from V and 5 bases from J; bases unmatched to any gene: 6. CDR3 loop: CASRQGASDQPQHF. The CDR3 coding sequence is TGTGCCAGCAGACAGGGGGCGAGCGATCAGCCCCAGCATTTT.

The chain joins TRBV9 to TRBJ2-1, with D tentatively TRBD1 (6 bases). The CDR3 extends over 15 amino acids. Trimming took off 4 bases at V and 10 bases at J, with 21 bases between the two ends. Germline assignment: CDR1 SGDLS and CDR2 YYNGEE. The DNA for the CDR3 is TGTGCCAGCAGCCAGGGGTACGGAGCGACACAGGAGCAGTTCTTC. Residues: CASSQGYGATQEQFF.

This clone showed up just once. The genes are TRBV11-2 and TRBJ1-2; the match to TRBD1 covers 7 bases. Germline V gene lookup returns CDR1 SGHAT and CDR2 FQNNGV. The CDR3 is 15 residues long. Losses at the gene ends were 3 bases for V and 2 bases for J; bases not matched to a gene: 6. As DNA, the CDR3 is TGTGCCAGCAGCTTCCACAGGGGTGAAAACTATGGCTACACCTTC. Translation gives CASSFHRGENYGYTF.

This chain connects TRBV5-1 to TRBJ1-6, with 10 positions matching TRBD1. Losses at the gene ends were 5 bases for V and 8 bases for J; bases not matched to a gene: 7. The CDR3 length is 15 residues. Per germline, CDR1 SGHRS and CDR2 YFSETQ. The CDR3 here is CASRPRQGAYSPLHF. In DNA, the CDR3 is TGCGCCAGCAGACCTAGACAGGGGGCTTATTCACCCCTCCACTTT.

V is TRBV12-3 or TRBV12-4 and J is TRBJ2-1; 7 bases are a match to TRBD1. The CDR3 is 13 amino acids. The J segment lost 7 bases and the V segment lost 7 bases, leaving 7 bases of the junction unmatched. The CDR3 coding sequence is TGTGCCAGCACCGTTCTGACAGGGAATGAGCAGTTCTTC. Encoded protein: CASTVLTGNEQFF.

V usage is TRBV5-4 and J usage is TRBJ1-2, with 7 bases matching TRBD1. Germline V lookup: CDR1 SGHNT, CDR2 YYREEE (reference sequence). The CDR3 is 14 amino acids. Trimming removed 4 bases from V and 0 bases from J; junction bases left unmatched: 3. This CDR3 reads CASSRDRANYGYTF. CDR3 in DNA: TGTGCCAGCAGCCGGGACAGAGCTAACTATGGCTACACCTTC.

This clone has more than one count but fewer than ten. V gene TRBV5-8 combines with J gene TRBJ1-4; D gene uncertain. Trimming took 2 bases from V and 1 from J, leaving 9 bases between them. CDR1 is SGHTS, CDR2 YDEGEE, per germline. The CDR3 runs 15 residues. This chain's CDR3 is CASSFGGVTNEKLFF. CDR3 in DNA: TGTGCCAGCAGCTTTGGCGGTGTAACTAATGAAAAACTGTTTTTT.

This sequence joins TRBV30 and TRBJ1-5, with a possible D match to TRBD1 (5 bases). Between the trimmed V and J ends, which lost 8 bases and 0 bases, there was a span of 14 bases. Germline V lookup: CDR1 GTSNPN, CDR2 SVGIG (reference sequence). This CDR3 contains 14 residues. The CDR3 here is CAMAGGDSNQPQHF. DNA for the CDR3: TGTGCCATGGCGGGGGGGGATAGCAATCAGCCCCAGCATTTT.

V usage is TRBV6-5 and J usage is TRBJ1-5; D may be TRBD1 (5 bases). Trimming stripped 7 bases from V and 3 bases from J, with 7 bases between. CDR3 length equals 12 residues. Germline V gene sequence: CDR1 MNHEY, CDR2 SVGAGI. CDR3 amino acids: CASKGYNQPQHF. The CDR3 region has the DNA TGTGCCAGCAAGGGGTACAATCAGCCCCAGCATTTT.

The CDR3 region has the DNA TGTGCCAGCAATCCCAAGGGGGCCGGAGGAAACACCATATATTTT. Residues: CASNPKGAGGNTIYF. The chain couples TRBV6-5 to TRBJ1-3; the match to TRBD1 covers 7 bases. Germline CDR1 is MNHEY and CDR2 is SVGAGI. V gave up 7 bases and J gave up 4 bases; unmatched junction bases: 10. This CDR3 is 15 amino acids long.